This TCR beta chain was identified in a study of blood T cell repertoires in COVID-19. V gave up 5 bases and J gave up 4 bases; unmatched junction bases: 7. Germline V gene lookup returns CDR1 SGHDN and CDR2 FVKESK. This CDR3 contains 15 residues. Here immunoSEQ multiplex PCR was the method, and the copy in TCRdb shows in-frame clones only, minus some. The sample has about 180,000 clones; approximately 80% are singletons. The clonotype comes from a human donor in a cohort sampled during active COVID-19. Sequencing was performed on peripheral blood. V and J are TRBV14 and TRBJ1-2, with 10 bases fitting TRBD1. This CDR3 is CASSFGTGVSYGYTF. The CDR3 nucleotides are TGTGCCAGCAGCTTTGGGACAGGGGTCTCCTATGGCTACACCTTC.